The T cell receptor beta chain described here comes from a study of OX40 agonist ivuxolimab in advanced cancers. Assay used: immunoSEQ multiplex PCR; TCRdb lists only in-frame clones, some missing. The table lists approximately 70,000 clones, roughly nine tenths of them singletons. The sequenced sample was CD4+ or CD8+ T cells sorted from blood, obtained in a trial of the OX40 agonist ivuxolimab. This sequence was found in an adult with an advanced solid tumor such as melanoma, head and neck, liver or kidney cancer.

CDR3 amino acids: CASSPGLAGDNEQFF. CDR3 nucleotides: TGTGCCAGCTCACCGGGGCTAGCGGGCGACAATGAGCAGTTCTTC. This rearrangement joins TRBV18 to TRBJ2-1, with 8 positions matching TRBD2. This CDR3 has 15 residues. Germline V lookup: CDR1 KGHSH, CDR2 LQKENI. V gave up 3 bases and J gave up 5 bases; unmatched junction bases: 6.